These 20 T cell receptor beta chains originate from one sample sequenced in a study of cytomegalovirus exposure and HLA in healthy donors. The PCR made use of 60 Vbeta and 13 Jbeta primers. Some clones are missing from TCRdb's copy, which holds only in-frame ones; the method was immunoSEQ multiplex PCR. The repertoire holds over 100,000 clones, with roughly 80% as singletons. The specimen sequenced was PBMCs. The receptors derive from a young man in good health and CMV-seropositive.

This clone has only one observation. The chain carries TRBV5-1 and TRBJ2-2; TRBD1 matches 8 bases. CDR1 and CDR2 (germline): SGHRS, YFSETQ. The CDR3 covers 15 residues. Germline trimming cut 4 bases from V and 5 bases from J; bases unmatched to any gene: 7. CDR3 DNA: TGCGCCAGCAGCCCGGACAGGGCGGCGACCGGGGAGCTGTTTTTT. This translates into CASSPDRAATGELFF.

The chain is built from TRBV19 and TRBJ1-2; the match to TRBD1 covers 7 bases. Germline loops: CDR1 LNHDA, CDR2 SQIVND (reference sequence). Unmatched junction bases numbered 4, after V lost 2 bases and J lost 4 bases. The length of the CDR3 is 14 residues. CDR3 in amino acids: CASSIMGQFYGYTF. The CDR3 bases are TGTGCCAGTAGTATAATGGGACAGTTCTATGGCTACACCTTC.

The V call is TRBV19, the J call TRBJ2-7; 11 bases map to TRBD1. The CDR3 is made up of 14 amino acids. Germline CDR1 is LNHDA and CDR2 is SQIVND (reference sequence). V trimming: 5 bases; J trimming: 5 bases; junction bases outside the gene matches: 5. The CDR3 DNA follows: TGTGCCAGTAGTTGGACAGGGGGCGGAAACGAGCAGTACTTC. Protein product: CASSWTGGGNEQYF.

The genes are TRBV28 and TRBJ2-7; D is perhaps TRBD1 (6 bases). Trimming pared 6 bases from V and 4 bases from J, leaving 13 bases between. The CDR3 is 13 amino acids. Germline CDR1 reads MDHEN; CDR2 reads SYDVKM. CDR3 region: CASRKSGVYEQYF. As DNA, the CDR3 is TGTGCCAGCAGAAAATCAGGGGTATACGAGCAGTACTTC.

The V gene is TRBV5-6, the J gene TRBJ2-7, with D maybe TRBD2 (6 bases). CDR3 length: 14 amino acids. Trimming pared 3 bases from V and 2 bases from J, leaving 12 bases between. Germline CDR1 reads SGHDT; CDR2 reads YYEEEE. CDR3 sequence: CASSSGLSAYEQYF. The CDR3 DNA follows: TGTGCCAGCAGCTCGGGACTTTCTGCCTACGAGCAGTACTTC. Full variable domain (remainder filled in from reference TRBV5-6 and TRBJ2-7): DAGVTQSPTHLIKTRGQQVTLRCSPKSGHDTVSWYQQALGQGPQFIFQYYEEEERQRGNFPDRFSGHQFPNYSSELNVNALLLGDSALYLCASSSGLSAYEQYFGPGTRLTVT.

This sequence joins TRBV27 and TRBJ2-1, with 8 bases fitting TRBD2. V trimming: 2 bases; J trimming: 6 bases; junction bases outside the gene matches: 3. Germline CDR1 reads MNHEY; CDR2 reads SMNVEV (reference sequence). The CDR3 consists of 14 residues. The CDR3 nucleotides read TGTGCCAGCAGTTTAGCGGGAGGCCCCAATGAGCAGTTCTTC. Protein product: CASSLAGGPNEQFF.

The V and J genes are TRBV2 and TRBJ2-3, with a weak D call TRBD1 (5 bases). The CDR3 consists of 12 residues. The ends were cut back, 3 bases at V and 4 bases at J, with 5 bases in the middle. Germline V gene sequence: CDR1 SNHLY, CDR2 FYNNEI. DNA for the CDR3: TGTGCCAGCAGTGAGGGGCCAGATACGCAGTATTTT. Translating it yields CASSEGPDTQYF.

This chain joins TRBV10-1 and TRBJ1-2, with 10 bases matching TRBD1. The V gene's germline CDR1 is WNHNN and CDR2 SYGVQD (reference sequence). The CDR3 totals 15 residues. Losses at the gene ends were 5 bases for V and 6 bases for J; bases not matched to a gene: 9. The CDR3 DNA sequence: TGCGCCAGCAGTAACCAGGACAGGGGGATCAATGGCTACACCTTC. Protein product: CASSNQDRGINGYTF.

This CDR3 reads CASSSWDRGSGYTF. CDR3 DNA sequence: TGTGCCAGCAGTTCCTGGGACAGGGGGTCTGGCTACACCTTC. The chain is built from TRBV6-5 and TRBJ1-2, with 11 bases matching TRBD1. Germline CDR1 and CDR2: MNHEY and SVGAGI. The CDR3 runs 14 residues. The V and J ends lost 4 bases and 7 bases, in that order; junction bases with no gene match: 5.

This clone has just a few counts. CDR3 protein: CASRSQWSNEKLFF. The CDR3 nucleotides are TGTGCCAGCAGATCACAATGGTCTAATGAAAAACTGTTTTTT. This rearrangement joins TRBV5-5 to TRBJ1-4; D is ambiguous. Trimming removed 5 bases from V and 3 bases from J, with 11 bases in between. There are 14 residues in the CDR3. The germline V gene encodes CDR1 SGHKS and CDR2 YYEKEE (reference sequence).

This chain joins TRBV5-4 and TRBJ2-1; TRBD1 agrees at 10 bases. Trimming cost V 5 bases and J 2 bases; bases outside gene matches: 4. CDR3 length: 15 amino acids. Germline V CDR1 and CDR2: SGHNT, YYREEE (reference sequence). DNA for the CDR3: TGTGCCAGCAGTGCCGGACAGGGGGCCTACAATGAGCAGTTCTTC. This gives the protein CASSAGQGAYNEQFF.

The V and J genes are TRBV6-6 and TRBJ1-2, with TRBD1 identical over 8 bases. The length of the CDR3 is 15 residues. The trim removed 4 bases at V and 6 bases at J, leaving 10 bases unmatched. Per germline, CDR1 MNHNY and CDR2 SVGAGI (reference sequence). DNA for the CDR3: TGTGCCAGCAGTTTCCCGACAGGGGTTATCAATGGCTACACCTTC. It specifies CASSFPTGVINGYTF.

This chain connects TRBV4-2 to TRBJ2-2, with 10 nucleotides matching TRBD2. The CDR3 has 16 residues. Germline assignment: CDR1 LGHNA and CDR2 YNFKEQ. The V gene end was trimmed by 1 base and the J gene end by 4 bases; junction bases not matched to a gene: 3. The CDR3 protein is CASSQVTSGITGELFF. Here the CDR3 DNA reads TGTGCCAGCAGCCAAGTAACTAGCGGGATCACCGGGGAGCTGTTTTTT.

The chain is built from TRBV10-2 and TRBJ2-4, with 7 bases fitting TRBD1. V trimming: 4 bases; J trimming: 0 bases; junction bases outside the gene matches: 3. CDR1 and CDR2 (germline): WSHSY, SAAADI. The CDR3 runs 15 residues. CDR3 residues: CASSVGTEAKNIQYF. The DNA of the CDR3 is TGCGCCAGCAGTGTAGGGACAGAAGCCAAAAACATTCAGTACTTC.

The chain couples TRBV19 to TRBJ1-1, with a possible D match to TRBD1 (5 bases). Per the germline V gene, CDR1 is LNHDA and CDR2 is SQIVND (reference sequence). With 3 bases removed from V and 3 bases from J, the gap between germline ends came to 14 bases. The length of the CDR3 is 15 residues. Here the CDR3 DNA reads TGTGCCAGTAGTATTATCCCCGGGGGGTACACTGAAGCTTTCTTT. Encoded protein: CASSIIPGGYTEAFF. The variable domain in full, completed from reference TRBV19 and TRBJ1-1, reads DGGITQSPKYLFRKEGQNVTLSCEQNLNHDAMYWYRQDPGQGLRLIYYSQIVNDFQKGDIAEGYSVSREKKESFPLTVTSAQKNPTAFYLCASSIIPGGYTEAFFGQGTRLTVV.

Relative to its sample, this clone is medium-sized. The rearrangement uses TRBV6-4 and TRBJ2-3, with 10 bases aligning to TRBD1. Unmatched junction bases numbered 0, after V lost 2 bases and J lost 4 bases. This CDR3 is 14 amino acids long. CDR1 and CDR2 (germline): MRHNA, SNTAGT. The CDR3 spells CASSDGQGADTQYF. The CDR3 nucleotides are TGTGCCAGCAGTGACGGACAGGGGGCAGATACGCAGTATTTT.

This chain uses TRBV5-5 with TRBJ2-7; no clear D gene. Trimming left V 2 bases short and J 3 bases short, with 18 bases between. There are 16 residues in the CDR3. Germline V lookup: CDR1 SGHKS, CDR2 YYEKEE (reference sequence). As DNA, the CDR3 is TGTGCCAGCAGCTTCGGTTCCCACTACCTCTACTACGAGCAGTACGTC. As protein: CASSFGSHYLYYEQYV.

The CDR3 is CASSLRQEAEKLFF. CDR3 sequence (DNA): TGTGCCAGCAGCTTACGGCAGGAGGCTGAAAAACTGTTTTTT. The gene calls are TRBV7-9 and TRBJ1-4; the D is unclear. This CDR3 is built from 14 residues. Trimming removed 2 bases at V and 7 bases at J, with 11 bases between. From germline, CDR1 is SEHNR and CDR2 FQNEAQ (reference sequence). Full variable domain (remainder filled in from reference TRBV7-9 and TRBJ1-4): DTGVSQNPRHKITKRGQNVTFRCDPISEHNRLYWYRQTLGQGPEFLTYFQNEAQLEKSRLLSDRFSAERPKGSFSTLEIQRTEQGDSAMYLCASSLRQEAEKLFFGSGTQLSVL.

This chain links TRBV4-2 with TRBJ2-3; 15 bases match TRBD2. CDR3 size: 18 residues. From germline, CDR1 is LGHNA and CDR2 YNFKEQ. V dropped 0 bases and J dropped 2; count of bases not matched to a gene: 3. The CDR3 region has the DNA TGTGCCAGCAGCCAAGAGGGGACTAGCGGGGGGTACACAGATACGCAGTATTTT. This translates into CASSQEGTSGGYTDTQYF.

The rearrangement links TRBV21-1 to TRBJ2-3; TRBD2, the table's D call, lacks a check against the DNA. TRBV21-1 is listed as a pseudogene. The CDR3 spans 14 residues. The CDR3 region is CASSKVLPGVTQYF. CDR3 nucleotide sequence: TGTGCCAGCAGCAAAGTACTCCCGGGGGTTACGCAGTATTTT.